Following are 21 T cell receptor beta chains from one sample sequenced in a study of CD8+ T cells in alopecia areata. Investigators isolated RNA and reverse transcribed it into cDNA to act as the sequencing template. The table came from immunoSEQ multiplex PCR; TCRdb's copy has only in-frame clones and leaves some out. The data show about 150,000 clones, 40% to 65% seen once. Sequencing was performed on CD8+ T cells sorted from blood, taken at week 0. Receptors originate from a human donor with alopecia areata.

This clone was seen ten or more times. The CDR3 DNA is TGTGCCAGCAGCTTTACTGGACAGGGGGCTGGGGCCAACGTCCTGACTTTC. As protein: CASSFTGQGAGANVLTF. The chain couples TRBV11-2 to TRBJ2-6; 10 bases fit TRBD1. The J segment lost 2 bases and the V segment lost 3 bases, leaving 4 bases of the junction unmatched. CDR1 and CDR2 from the germline V gene are SGHAT and FQNNGV. The length of the CDR3 is 17 residues.

In this sample, this clone turned up a few times. The chain links TRBV30 to TRBJ2-3; D unresolved. Germline loops: CDR1 GTSNPN, CDR2 SVGIG (reference sequence). The CDR3 has 12 residues. Trimming cost V 4 bases and J 11 bases, with 16 bases left between them. CDR3 region: CAWTPEEGKQYF. The CDR3 coding sequence is TGTGCCTGGACCCCTGAGGAAGGAAAGCAGTATTTT.

V gene TRBV30 combines with J gene TRBJ1-1; D call uncertain. CDR3 length equals 13 residues. Trimming shortened V by 4 bases and J by 1 base, and 10 bases separated the two germline ends. The germline gives CDR1 GTSNPN, CDR2 SVGIG (reference sequence). CDR3 loop: CAWNAAKNTEAFF. For the CDR3, the DNA is TGTGCCTGGAACGCAGCGAAGAACACTGAAGCTTTCTTT.

V gene TRBV9 combines with J gene TRBJ1-5; perhaps TRBD1 as D (6 bases). Germline V gene lookup returns CDR1 SGDLS and CDR2 YYNGEE. CDR3 length: 15 residues. Trimming shortened V by 0 bases and J by 6 bases, and 13 bases separated the two germline ends. This chain's CDR3 is CASSVAGAPGQPQHF. The CDR3, as DNA: TGTGCCAGCAGCGTAGCGGGGGCTCCGGGTCAGCCCCAGCATTTT.

The chain joins TRBV4-2 to TRBJ1-5; D unresolved. The CDR3 extends over 15 amino acids. Between the trimmed V and J ends, which lost 0 bases and 5 bases, there was a span of 11 bases. Germline CDR1 is LGHNA and CDR2 is YNFKEQ. The CDR3 DNA reads TGTGCCAGCAGCCAAGATAGGGTAACGGATCAGCCCCAGCATTTT. Translation gives CASSQDRVTDQPQHF.

The chain links TRBV13 to TRBJ2-1; D is perhaps TRBD1 (6 bases). Germline loops: CDR1 PRHDT, CDR2 FYEKMQ (reference sequence). This CDR3 spans 12 amino acids. Trimming took 5 bases from V and 10 from J, leaving 12 bases between them. The CDR3 sequence: CASSQRQAEQFF. CDR3 coding DNA: TGTGCCAGCAGCCAGAGACAGGCAGAGCAGTTCTTC.

This clone is medium-sized by share. The chain couples TRBV29-1 to TRBJ2-1, with a possible D match to TRBD2 (5 bases). This CDR3 is built from 12 residues. Per the germline V gene, CDR1 is SQVTM and CDR2 is ANQGSEA. Trimming took 1 base from V and 7 from J, leaving 8 bases between them. Written as DNA, the CDR3 is TGCAGCGTTGAAGTTTCGGGAAATGAGCAGTTCTTC. It translates to CSVEVSGNEQFF.

The chain carries TRBV6-5 and TRBJ2-1; 9 bases map to TRBD1. Germline trimming cut 5 bases from V and 6 bases from J; bases unmatched to any gene: 5. The CDR3 has 14 residues. Germline values: CDR1 MNHEY, CDR2 SVGAGI. CDR3: CASSPGTGINEQFF. The CDR3 region has the DNA TGTGCCAGCAGTCCCGGGACAGGGATCAATGAGCAGTTCTTC.

This clone was observed a few times. The chain uses TRBV27 and TRBJ2-7, with D possibly being TRBD2 (6 bases). The CDR3 runs to 14 residues. CDR1 is MNHEY, CDR2 SMNVEV, per germline (reference sequence). V lost 6 bases and J lost 0, with 12 bases in between. DNA of the CDR3: TGTGCCAGCAGAGGGACTTTCAGCTCCTACGAGCAGTACTTC. Protein sequence: CASRGTFSSYEQYF.

This rearrangement joins TRBV7-9 to TRBJ1-5; perhaps TRBD1 as D (6 bases). Trimming took off 2 bases at V and 5 bases at J, with 13 bases between the two ends. The CDR3 covers 15 residues. Germline-derived CDR1 and CDR2 are SEHNR and FQNEAQ (reference sequence). The CDR3 is CASSLSQGPDQPQHF. CDR3 nucleotide sequence: TGTGCCAGCAGCTTATCACAGGGACCGGATCAGCCCCAGCATTTT.

This clone was counted only a few times. This rearrangement joins TRBV29-1 to TRBJ2-7; D is undetermined. In germline, CDR1 is SQVTM, CDR2 ANQGSEA. The CDR3 has 11 residues. The V gene lost 3 bases and the J gene lost 4 bases, with 7 bases spanning the gap. The CDR3 region has the DNA TGCAGCGTTGACGATTCTTACGAGCAGTACTTC. It specifies CSVDDSYEQYF.

The V gene is TRBV19, the J gene TRBJ2-3; D not certain. The CDR3 is made up of 11 amino acids. The V end was cut by 10 bases, the J end by 5 bases, with 10 bases between. Germline V gene data show CDR1 as LNHDA and CDR2 as SQIVND (reference sequence). CDR3 sequence: CATSLGDTQYF. Written as DNA, the CDR3 is TGTGCCACCAGTTTAGGAGATACGCAGTATTTT.

The chain is built from TRBV25-1 and TRBJ1-2, with D unresolved. Trimming shortened V by 1 base and J by 3 bases, and 12 bases separated the two germline ends. Germline-derived CDR1 and CDR2 are MGHDK and SYGVNS. The CDR3 has 15 residues. The CDR3 region is CASSEWSGIDYGYTF. The CDR3 DNA sequence: TGTGCCAGCAGTGAATGGTCAGGTATCGACTATGGCTACACCTTC.

This clone was seen more than once but under ten times. The chain carries TRBV29-1 and TRBJ2-1; 15 bases fit TRBD2. CDR1 and CDR2 from the germline V gene are SQVTM and ANQGSEA. Trimming cost V 6 bases and J 4 bases; bases outside gene matches: 13. The length of the CDR3 is 18 residues. CDR3 coding DNA: TGCAGCGTCTTAGGACTAGCGGGGGGGCCGGAATCTTACAATGAGCAGTTCTTC. It encodes CSVLGLAGGPESYNEQFF.

This chain joins TRBV29-1 and TRBJ2-5; D may be TRBD1 (5 bases). Germline CDR1 is SQVTM and CDR2 is ANQGSEA. This CDR3 has 13 amino acids. The V and J ends lost 0 bases and 3 bases respectively, with 8 bases between them. In DNA, the CDR3 is TGCAGCGTTGAAGAGATAGGGGAAGAGACCCAGTACTTC. Translation: CSVEEIGEETQYF.

This rearrangement joins TRBV7-8 to TRBJ2-3; D gene ambiguous. The ends were cut back, 5 bases at V and 3 bases at J, with 18 bases in the middle. The CDR3 extends over 16 amino acids. The germline CDR1 and CDR2 sequences are SGHVS and FQNEAQ. The CDR3 protein is CASSPRVPGSTDTQYF. The CDR3 DNA reads as TGTGCCAGCAGCCCTCGGGTCCCCGGCAGTACAGATACGCAGTATTTT.

The V and J genes are TRBV5-1 and TRBJ1-1; D gene uncertain. Germline V gene lookup returns CDR1 SGHRS and CDR2 YFSETQ. With 0 bases removed from V and 0 bases from J, the gap between germline ends came to 9 bases. The CDR3 covers 15 residues. The CDR3 region is CASSLDLVMNTEAFF. CDR3 DNA sequence: TGCGCCAGCAGCTTGGATCTAGTCATGAACACTGAAGCTTTCTTT.

This clone was seen only once. This chain joins TRBV4-1 and TRBJ1-6, with D tentatively TRBD1 (5 bases). The CDR3 totals 15 residues. Trimming removed 0 bases from V and 10 bases from J, with 13 bases in between. Germline V gene lookup returns CDR1 MGHRA and CDR2 YSYEKL. For the CDR3, the DNA is TGCGCCAGCAGCCAAGATTGGAAAGGGGTCTCACCCCTCCACTTT. This encodes CASSQDWKGVSPLHF.

The rearrangement uses TRBV30 and TRBJ1-2, with D maybe TRBD1 (6 bases). Looked up from germline, CDR1 is GTSNPN and CDR2 is SVGIG (reference sequence). Between the trimmed V and J ends, which lost 2 bases and 7 bases, there was a span of 11 bases. The CDR3 has 12 amino acids. CDR3 amino acids: CAWSLGTSGYTF. CDR3 bases: TGTGCCTGGAGTCTTGGGACATCTGGCTACACCTTC.

The chain recombines TRBV7-6 with TRBJ2-6, with D perhaps matching TRBD1 (6 bases). This CDR3 contains 16 residues. With 5 bases removed from V and 2 bases from J, the gap between germline ends came to 13 bases. Germline CDR1 and CDR2: SGHVS and FNYEAQ. Here the CDR3 DNA reads TGTGCCAGCAGCGCACAGGGTAGGGCTGGGGCCAACGTCCTGACTTTC. It codes for CASSAQGRAGANVLTF.

The genes are TRBV15 and TRBJ2-5; TRBD2 aligns across 10 bases. The CDR3 runs to 15 residues. The V gene's germline CDR1 is LNHNV and CDR2 YYDKDF (reference sequence). Trimming at V came to 2 bases and at J to 3 bases, leaving 3 bases not matched to a gene. The CDR3 here is CATSRRTSGEETQYF. The CDR3 DNA sequence: TGTGCCACCAGCAGACGGACTAGCGGAGAAGAGACCCAGTACTTC.